The 10 T cell receptor beta chains in this list originate from one sample, sequenced in a study of shared T cell receptors in the human thymus (dated by TCRdb to about 2021). Library preparation was by the immunoSEQ multiplex PCR assay. TCRdb re-hosts the immuneACCESS table, in-frame sequences only. Its copies lack some clones; in the studies checked, an unresolved V gene accounts for under half of them, and the cause for the rest is not known. The sample table holds hundreds of thousands of clones, of which 70% to 80% were seen once. The top ten constitute about 0.013% of the sample. The sample was also linked to a second study, of human thymus T cells.

The sequencing sample was made of thymocytes. These receptors were obtained from a boy in the first two years of life with a congenital heart defect. Donor details come from another sample of the same person, matched by shared clones.

The rearrangement joins TRBV18 to TRBJ2-1, with D perhaps matching TRBD2 (5 bases). The CDR3 spans 22 residues. V was trimmed by 2 bases and J by 0 bases, leaving 29 bases between them. Germline CDR1 is KGHSH and CDR2 is LQKENI. CDR3 region: CASSPTIFPSISRAGSYNEQFF. The CDR3 region has the DNA TGTGCCAGCTCACCAACAATTTTCCCGTCTATCTCGCGGGCTGGCTCCTACAATGAGCAGTTCTTC.

The rearrangement uses TRBV5-6 and TRBJ2-1; TRBD2 is a possible D gene (6 bases). Trimming left V 0 bases short and J 1 base short, with 11 bases between. Germline V gene sequence: CDR1 SGHDT, CDR2 YYEEEE. The CDR3 runs 16 residues. The CDR3, as DNA: TGTGCCAGCAGCTTGGAAGTCGGACTATCCTACAATGAGCAGTTCTTC. Amino acid sequence: CASSLEVGLSYNEQFF.

This clone is a singleton in its sample. V usage is TRBV10-3 and J usage is TRBJ1-2; maybe TRBD1 (5 bases). The germline V and J ends were trimmed by 4 bases and 8 bases, with 20 bases remaining between them. This CDR3 comprises 15 residues. CDR1 and CDR2 from the germline V gene are ENHRY and SYGVKD. The CDR3 here is CAISARPPGRCGYTF. The CDR3 DNA is TGTGCCATCAGTGCACGCCCCCCAGGGCGATGCGGCTACACCTTC.

The CDR3 loop is CASSERRERGETQYF. The DNA of the CDR3 is TGTGCCAGCAGTGAGAGGCGGGAGAGGGGGGAGACCCAGTACTTC. The V call is TRBV2, the J call TRBJ2-5; TRBD2 is a possible D gene (7 bases). Germline lookup yields CDR1 SNHLY and CDR2 FYNNEI. V was shortened by 3 bases and J by 5 bases, with 16 bases between the two germline ends. The CDR3 is 15 residues long. Using reference TRBV2 and TRBJ2-5 for the parts outside the CDR3, the full variable domain is EPEVTQTPSHQVTQMGQEVILRCVPISNHLYFYWYRQILGQKVEFLVSFYNNEISEKSEIFDDQFSVERPDGSNFTLKIRSTKLEDSAMYFCASSERRERGETQYFGPGTRLLVL.

The chain combines TRBV28 with TRBJ1-5; TRBD1 matches at 7 bases. In germline, CDR1 is MDHEN, CDR2 SYDVKM. Trimming took 5 bases from V and 0 from J; bases not matched to a gene: 31. This CDR3 is 24 amino acids long. CDR3 in amino acids: CASSPSDRSLGLTSHFDSNQPQHF. CDR3 sequence (DNA): TGTGCCAGCAGTCCCTCGGACAGGTCGCTGGGGCTCACCTCTCATTTCGATAGCAATCAGCCCCAGCATTTT. Combining the CDR3 with reference TRBV28 and TRBJ1-5 gives the whole variable domain DVKVTQSSRYLVKRTGEKVFLECVQDMDHENMFWYRQDPGLGLRLIYFSYDVKMKEKGDIPEGYSVSREKKERFSLILESASTNQTSMYLCASSPSDRSLGLTSHFDSNQPQHFGDGTRLSIL.

This rearrangement joins TRBV6-5 to TRBJ1-2; D is uncertain. In germline, CDR1 is MNHEY, CDR2 SVGAGI. The CDR3 sequence is 14 residues long. Trimming took 7 bases from V and 3 from J, leaving 15 bases between them. In DNA, the CDR3 is TGTGCCAGCACCAACCCCTGGGAGGACTATGGCTACACCTTC. Translation gives CASTNPWEDYGYTF.

The chain joins TRBV25-1 to TRBJ2-7, with TRBD2 identical over 11 bases. The germline V gene has CDR1 MGHDK and CDR2 SYGVNS. The CDR3 is 16 residues long. V was pared by 1 base and J by 5 bases, with 7 bases of the junction left unmatched. The CDR3 sequence: CASSEWVAGGPHEQYF. DNA for the CDR3: TGTGCCAGCAGTGAATGGGTAGCGGGAGGGCCCCACGAGCAGTACTTC.

The chain is built from TRBV12-5 and TRBJ2-1, with 10 bases identical to TRBD1. The CDR3 has 13 residues. The ends lost 5 bases at V and 6 bases at J; junction bases unmatched: 1. Germline V gene sequence: CDR1 LGHNT, CDR2 FRNRAP. CDR3 coding DNA: TGTGCTAGTGGTAGGACAGGGGGCAATGAGCAGTTCTTC. This translates into CASGRTGGNEQFF.

This chain connects TRBV5-1 to TRBJ1-2; the match to TRBD1 covers 7 bases. Per the germline V gene, CDR1 is SGHRS and CDR2 is YFSETQ. CDR3 length equals 16 residues. J gave up 7 bases and V 3 bases, and 15 bases lay outside the gene matches. The CDR3: CASSSSPGQDRSGYTF. In DNA, the CDR3 is TGCGCCAGCAGCTCCAGCCCTGGACAGGACAGGAGTGGCTACACCTTC.

This chain connects TRBV4-2 to TRBJ2-6, with 10 positions matching TRBD2. The germline V gene encodes CDR1 LGHNA and CDR2 YNFKEQ. With V trimmed by 4 bases and J by 2 bases, 5 bases remained unmatched. The CDR3 totals 17 residues. In nucleotides, the CDR3 is TGTGCCAGCAGCCTGCACGGACTAGCGGCTGGGGCCAACGTCCTGACTTTC. Encoded protein: CASSLHGLAAGANVLTF.